This T cell receptor (beta chain) was sequenced in a study of blood T cell repertoires in COVID-19. Study-wide context: Sample material is recorded as cDNA or gDNA derived from T cells, B-cell-depleted T cells, or PBMCs.

The assay was immunoSEQ multiplex PCR, and TCRdb's table has in-frame clones only and misses some. The sample lists roughly 120,000 clones; about four fifths were seen once. Losses at the gene ends were 5 bases for V and 7 bases for J; bases not matched to a gene: 4. This CDR3 comprises 14 residues. In germline, CDR1 is GTSNPN, CDR2 SVGIG (reference sequence). The chain uses TRBV30 and TRBJ2-2; 13 nucleotides agree with TRBD2. Sequenced material: peripheral blood. The receptor's source is a woman aged 60-75 years with acute or convalescent COVID-19. For the CDR3, the DNA is TGTGCCTGGGTGGGGACTAGCGGGGTCGGGGAGCTGTTTTTT. Its protein product is CAWVGTSGVGELFF. The full variable domain, in which reference TRBV30 and TRBJ2-2 provide the parts outside the CDR3, is SQTIHQWPATLVQPVGSPLSLECTVEGTSNPNLYWYRQAAGRGLQLLFYSVGIGQISSEVPQNLSASRPQDRQFILSSKKLLLSDSGFYLCAWVGTSGVGELFFGEGSRLTVL.